This TCR beta chain was identified during a study of Tregs in tolerant kidney transplant recipients. The study's findings and limits: No direct test of biological reproducibility was done here.

The CDR3 is 17 residues long. Trimming took 7 bases from V and 5 from J, leaving 24 bases between them. Germline-derived CDR1 and CDR2 are SEHNR and FQNEAQ (reference sequence). Produced via immunoSEQ multiplex PCR; TCRdb's table is partial and in-frame only. The table includes fewer than 150,000 clones, approximately 90% detected once. Note on this clone: Its cognate antigen is unknown.

The chain carries TRBV7-9 and TRBJ2-1, with D perhaps matching TRBD2 (7 bases). The receptor was isolated from a human donor in good health. The specimen was CD4+ T cells from blood. The CDR3 here is CASTRLWGGGENNEQFF. The DNA for the CDR3 is TGTGCCAGCACCCGTCTCTGGGGGGGCGGGGAGAACAATGAGCAGTTCTTC.